These 29 T cell receptor beta chains originate from one sample sequenced in a study of blood T cell repertoires in COVID-19. TCRdb's table, derived via immunoSEQ multiplex PCR, lists solely in-frame clones and lacks some. The sample lists a few hundred thousand clones, 88% seen once, with approximately 3.7% in the top ten. The specimen was peripheral blood. The receptors shown here come from a man in his 60s who had recovered from COVID-19.

J is TRBJ2-5 and V is TRBV5-1; TRBD2 matches 13 bases. Germline CDR1 is SGHRS and CDR2 is YFSETQ. With 1 base clipped from V and 0 bases from J, the junction kept 12 bases outside the gene matches. The CDR3 is 20 amino acids. CDR3 nucleotides: TGCGCCAGCAGCTTGTGGGGCGGACTAGCGGGGGACCCGTACCAAGAGACCCAGTACTTC. It encodes CASSLWGGLAGDPYQETQYF.

This chain joins TRBV19 and TRBJ2-1; D gene uncertain. The CDR3 spans 11 residues. The germline V and J ends were trimmed by 5 bases and 5 bases, with 4 bases remaining between them. Germline V gene lookup returns CDR1 LNHDA and CDR2 SQIVND (reference sequence). The chain's CDR3 is CASSSNNEQFF. The CDR3 coding sequence is TGTGCCAGTAGTTCTAACAATGAGCAGTTCTTC.

The J gene is TRBJ1-4, the V gene TRBV5-6; D uncertain. V lost 4 bases and J 8 bases, leaving 15 bases between the germline ends. Per the germline V gene, CDR1 is SGHDT and CDR2 is YYEEEE. The CDR3 is 14 amino acids. The CDR3: CASSHRVYGEKLFF. The CDR3 bases are TGTGCCAGCAGCCACCGGGTCTACGGCGAAAAACTGTTTTTT.

J is TRBJ1-5 and V is TRBV19; D is undetermined. This CDR3 is 17 amino acids long. V was shortened by 2 bases and J by 4 bases, with 18 bases between the two germline ends. The germline V gene encodes CDR1 LNHDA and CDR2 SQIVND (reference sequence). The CDR3 DNA reads as TGTGCCAGTAGTATACCCTCTTCGGTCAGGATAAATCAGCCCCAGCATTTT. Translated, it gives CASSIPSSVRINQPQHF.

This clone was recorded many times. This sequence joins TRBV6-4 and TRBJ1-1; no clear D gene. Germline CDR1 and CDR2: MRHNA and SNTAGT. V lost 3 bases and J lost 1, with 6 bases in between. The CDR3 has 13 residues. The CDR3 loop reads CASSEGENTEAFF. The CDR3, as DNA: TGTGCCAGCAGTGAAGGAGAGAACACTGAAGCTTTCTTT.

This chain connects TRBV19 to TRBJ1-5; TRBD1 is a possible D gene (5 bases). The CDR3 is 12 residues long. Trimming removed 6 bases at V and 6 bases at J, with 9 bases between. CDR1 and CDR2 from the germline V gene are LNHDA and SQIVND (reference sequence). The CDR3 nucleotides are TGTGCCAGTAGCAGGGTGGGTCAGCCCCAGCATTTT. Encoded protein: CASSRVGQPQHF.

In nucleotides, the CDR3 is TGTGCCAGCAGCTTAGATCGGGTGAACACTGAAGCTTTCTTT. It encodes CASSLDRVNTEAFF. The chain recombines TRBV7-8 with TRBJ1-1; no clear D. This CDR3 spans 14 amino acids. Germline V gene sequence: CDR1 SGHVS, CDR2 FQNEAQ. V was clipped by 1 base and J by 0 bases, with 6 bases between them. Complete variable domain (other parts from reference TRBV7-8 and TRBJ1-1): GAGVSQSPRYKVAKRGQDVALRCDPISGHVSLFWYQQALGQGPEFLTYFQNEAQLDKSGLPSDRFFAERPEGSVSTLKIQRTQQEDSAVYLCASSLDRVNTEAFFGQGTRLTVV.

This chain uses TRBV4-1 with TRBJ2-2, with 10 bases identical to TRBD1. Trimming at V came to 4 bases and at J to 8 bases, leaving 10 bases not matched to a gene. The V gene's germline CDR1 is MGHRA and CDR2 YSYEKL. This CDR3 comprises 16 residues. CDR3 in DNA: TGCGCCAGCAGCCCTGGGGACAGGGGCTCAGAGGGGGAGCTGTTTTTT. Its protein is CASSPGDRGSEGELFF.

This clone came up a few times. The J gene is TRBJ2-1, the V gene TRBV9; possibly TRBD1 for D (7 bases). V lost 3 bases and J lost 1, with 11 bases in between. The CDR3 spans 15 residues. In germline, CDR1 is SGDLS, CDR2 YYNGEE. The CDR3 bases are TGTGCCAGCAGCGGACAGGGAGGATCCTACAATGAGCAGTTCTTC. Protein sequence: CASSGQGGSYNEQFF. Drawing the rest from reference TRBV9 and TRBJ2-1, the complete variable domain is DSGVTQTPKHLITATGQRVTLRCSPRSGDLSVYWYQQSLDQGLQFLIQYYNGEERAKGNILERFSAQQFPDLHSELNLSSLELGDSALYFCASSGQGGSYNEQFFGPGTRLTVL.

The chain recombines TRBV6-5 with TRBJ2-7; D possibly corresponds to TRBD1 (6 bases). V was shortened by 6 bases and J by 3 bases, with 18 bases between the two germline ends. Per germline, CDR1 MNHEY and CDR2 SVGAGI. CDR3 size: 15 residues. CDR3 region: CASSARPGTNYEQYF. Written as DNA, the CDR3 is TGTGCCAGCAGCGCTCGTCCCGGGACAAACTACGAGCAGTACTTC.

This clone showed up just once. The gene calls are TRBV7-3 and TRBJ2-2; TRBD2 aligns across 8 bases. Germline V gene lookup returns CDR1 SGHTA and CDR2 FQGTGA. The CDR3 sequence is 17 residues long. The V segment lost 5 bases and the J segment 6 bases; nucleotides outside the gene matches: 14. The CDR3 DNA sequence: TGTGCCAGCAGCACCTTAGCGGGGACTACCTTTCCCGGGGAGCTGTTTTTT. Its protein product is CASSTLAGTTFPGELFF.

This chain joins TRBV28 and TRBJ1-4, with 11 bases lining up with TRBD1. This CDR3 has 13 residues. V was clipped by 8 bases and J by 8 bases; unmatched bases: 4. Per the germline V gene, CDR1 is MDHEN and CDR2 is SYDVKM. The chain's CDR3 is CASGGQGGEKLFF. CDR3 DNA sequence: TGTGCCAGCGGGGGACAGGGGGGAGAAAAACTGTTTTTT.

CDR3 in DNA: TGTGCCAGCAGCCAAGAATGGGAGGGATATAGCAATCAGCCCCAGCATTTT. Protein: CASSQEWEGYSNQPQHF. The chain recombines TRBV4-2 with TRBJ1-5; no firm D call. This CDR3 comprises 17 residues. The V end was cut by 0 bases, the J end by 0 bases, with 12 bases between. In germline, CDR1 is LGHNA, CDR2 YNFKEQ.

The gene calls are TRBV2 and TRBJ1-5; maybe TRBD1 (5 bases). The germline V gene has CDR1 SNHLY and CDR2 FYNNEI. CDR3 length: 14 residues. With 3 bases removed from V and 6 bases from J, the gap between germline ends came to 12 bases. CDR3 sequence: CASSEGPSGQPQHF. The CDR3, as DNA: TGTGCCAGCAGTGAGGGGCCCTCGGGTCAGCCCCAGCATTTT. Filled out from reference TRBV2 and TRBJ1-5, the complete variable domain reads EPEVTQTPSHQVTQMGQEVILRCVPISNHLYFYWYRQILGQKVEFLVSFYNNEISEKSEIFDDQFSVERPDGSNFTLKIRSTKLEDSAMYFCASSEGPSGQPQHFGDGTRLSIL.

The V call is TRBV18, the J call TRBJ1-2; no firm D call. V dropped 7 bases and J dropped 5 bases, with 14 bases sitting between them. CDR3 length: 13 residues. Per germline, CDR1 KGHSH and CDR2 LQKENI. Written as DNA, the CDR3 is TGTGCCAGCTTCATGGAGCCGACTTATGGCTACACCTTC. Translated: CASFMEPTYGYTF.

This chain uses TRBV5-1 with TRBJ1-1, with a tentative D call TRBD1 (6 bases). Trimming shortened V by 7 bases and J by 5 bases, and 15 bases separated the two germline ends. CDR1 is SGHRS, CDR2 YFSETQ, per germline. The CDR3 is 13 amino acids. The CDR3 DNA follows: TGCGCCAGCCGTTATGGGGGGGCGACTGAAGCTTTCTTT. This sequence encodes CASRYGGATEAFF.

This sequence joins TRBV7-2 and TRBJ1-1; D might be TRBD1 (6 bases). V lost 2 bases and J lost 1, with 14 bases in between. The CDR3 has 16 amino acids. From germline, CDR1 is SGHTA and CDR2 FQGNSA. The CDR3 coding sequence is TGTGCCAGCAGCTTAATGGGGGCTAGAGGGAACACTGAAGCTTTCTTT. This gives the protein CASSLMGARGNTEAFF.

J is TRBJ2-3 and V is TRBV6-4; no clear D. The CDR3 runs to 13 residues. Germline lookup yields CDR1 MRHNA and CDR2 SNTAGT. Between the trimmed V and J ends, which lost 5 bases and 1 base, there was a span of 7 bases. DNA for the CDR3: TGTGCCAGCAGTCCCCTTGGCACAGATACGCAGTATTTT. Encoded protein: CASSPLGTDTQYF.

The V call is TRBV24-1, the J call TRBJ2-1, with 9 bases aligning to TRBD2. The CDR3 contains 18 residues. Trimming cost V 0 bases and J 3 bases; bases outside gene matches: 8. Germline V gene lookup returns CDR1 KGHDR and CDR2 SFDVKD. As DNA, the CDR3 is TGTGCCACCAGTGATTTGCGAAGCGGGGGGACAAACTACAATGAGCAGTTCTTC. Its translation: CATSDLRSGGTNYNEQFF.

The V call is TRBV4-1, the J call TRBJ1-1; D ambiguous. V shed 1 base and J shed 3 bases, with 15 bases lying between them. The germline gives CDR1 MGHRA, CDR2 YSYEKL. CDR3 length equals 16 residues. CDR3 in amino acids: CASSQVRVSWDTEAFF. The CDR3 DNA follows: TGCGCCAGCAGCCAAGTCCGGGTCTCGTGGGACACTGAAGCTTTCTTT.

This clone came up once. The chain joins TRBV7-9 to TRBJ2-2; 7 nucleotides line up with TRBD2. Per germline, CDR1 SEHNR and CDR2 FQNEAQ (reference sequence). The length of the CDR3 is 16 residues. Losses at the gene ends were 5 bases for V and 1 base for J; bases not matched to a gene: 7. The CDR3 here is CASSLSGTVNTGELFF. For the CDR3, the DNA is TGTGCCAGCAGCCTAAGCGGGACTGTGAACACCGGGGAGCTGTTTTTT.

Of note for this clone: Other DNA variants within this sample encode the same CDR3. V usage is TRBV18 and J usage is TRBJ2-2; D is unclear. The V gene's germline CDR1 is KGHSH and CDR2 LQKENI. The germline V and J ends were trimmed by 2 bases and 1 base, with 5 bases remaining between them. The CDR3 totals 14 residues. The CDR3 DNA sequence: TGTGCCAGCTCACCAAGACAGAACACCGGGGAGCTGTTTTTT. Translated: CASSPRQNTGELFF.

This clone was recorded only once. The CDR3 sequence is CASSQEAGLAPGELFF. The CDR3 coding sequence is TGTGCCAGCAGCCAAGAAGCAGGACTAGCGCCCGGGGAGCTGTTTTTT. J is TRBJ2-2 and V is TRBV3-1 (or the pseudogene TRBV3-2); 9 bases agree with TRBD2. The V gene end was trimmed by 0 bases and the J gene end by 6 bases; junction bases not matched to a gene: 5. The germline V gene has CDR1 LGHDT and CDR2 YNNKEL (reference sequence). The CDR3 consists of 16 residues.

The rearrangement joins TRBV14 to TRBJ1-5; TRBD1 agrees at 10 bases. Unmatched junction bases numbered 3, after V lost 3 bases and J lost 4 bases. The length of the CDR3 is 15 residues. Germline CDR1 and CDR2: SGHDN and FVKESK. In DNA form, the CDR3 reads TGTGCCAGCAGCCAGGGACAGGGGCCAAATCAGCCCCAGCATTTT. Translating gives CASSQGQGPNQPQHF.

The V gene is TRBV3-1 (or the pseudogene TRBV3-2), the J gene TRBJ2-5; 7 nucleotides agree with TRBD1. Germline assignment: CDR1 LGHDT and CDR2 YNNKEL (reference sequence). The CDR3 sequence is 15 residues long. Trimming at V came to 1 base and at J to 5 bases, leaving 7 bases not matched to a gene. DNA of the CDR3: TGTGCCAGCAGCCAAGCCAGGGGGTCGGGGGAGACCCAGTACTTC. It specifies CASSQARGSGETQYF.

The V call is TRBV9, the J call TRBJ2-7; tentatively, D is TRBD2 (7 bases). The CDR3 sequence is 14 residues long. V was clipped by 4 bases and J by 2 bases, with 13 bases between them. Germline values: CDR1 SGDLS, CDR2 YYNGEE. CDR3 amino acids: CASSLGGQPYEQYF. In DNA form, the CDR3 reads TGTGCCAGCAGCTTGGGGGGGCAACCCTACGAGCAGTACTTC.

The genes are TRBV29-1 and TRBJ1-4; the D is unclear. CDR3 length equals 14 residues. Germline V CDR1 and CDR2: SQVTM, ANQGSEA. V was pared by 3 bases and J by 3 bases, with 11 bases between. The CDR3 DNA reads TGCAGCGTTGATGGGCCACCCCCTAATGAAAAACTGTTTTTT. Its protein product is CSVDGPPPNEKLFF. Variable domain in full (rest from reference TRBV29-1 and TRBJ1-4): SAVISQKPSRDICQRGTSLTIQCQVDSQVTMMFWYRQQPGQSLTLIATANQGSEATYESGFVIDKFPISRPNLTFSTLTVSNMSPEDSSIYLCSVDGPPPNEKLFFGSGTQLSVL.

The J gene is TRBJ1-4, the V gene TRBV7-9; D is ambiguous. Per the germline V gene, CDR1 is SEHNR and CDR2 is FQNEAQ (reference sequence). The CDR3 is 15 amino acids. Trimming stripped 1 base from V and 0 bases from J, with 6 bases between. The CDR3 nucleotides are TGTGCCAGCAGCTTAGAAGCTGCAACTAATGAAAAACTGTTTTTT. It codes for CASSLEAATNEKLFF. The full variable domain, rest sourced from reference TRBV7-9 and TRBJ1-4, is DTGVSQNPRHKITKRGQNVTFRCDPISEHNRLYWYRQTLGQGPEFLTYFQNEAQLEKSRLLSDRFSAERPKGSFSTLEIQRTEQGDSAMYLCASSLEAATNEKLFFGSGTQLSVL.

The chain has TRBV20-1 and TRBJ2-7, with TRBD2 identical over 8 bases. Per the germline V gene, CDR1 is DFQATT and CDR2 is SNEGSKA (reference sequence). This CDR3 spans 14 amino acids. The V segment lost 3 bases and the J segment 0 bases; nucleotides outside the gene matches: 4. The CDR3 region is CSASFGGASYEQYF. DNA of the CDR3: TGCAGTGCTAGTTTCGGGGGGGCCTCCTACGAGCAGTACTTC.